The sequence of this TCR beta chain was determined in a study of control samples from healthy donors and cancer patients. This CDR3 spans 16 amino acids. The V gene's germline CDR1 is KGHSH and CDR2 LQKENI. The V end was cut by 4 bases, the J end by 2 bases, with 16 bases between. Generated by immunoSEQ multiplex PCR, the TCRdb table keeps only in-frame clones and is missing some. The sample lists about 94,000 clones; less than 95% were seen once. Material for sequencing was blood. The chain combines TRBV18 with TRBJ2-3, with D possibly TRBD2 on 7 matching bases. The receptor was derived from a woman aged 18-35 years in good health. CDR3 sequence (DNA): TGTGCCAGCTCACGCGAGGGGGGGGTCCCCACAGATACGCAGTATTTT. Translated, it gives CASSREGGVPTDTQYF.